The clone carrying this T cell receptor (beta chain) was found many times. The antigen is unknown. No fewer than 5.5 micrograms of total RNA were isolated from every sample. The germline V gene encodes CDR1 SGHRS and CDR2 YFSETQ. The ends were cut back, 0 bases at V and 2 bases at J, with 8 bases in the middle. The CDR3 sequence is 14 residues long. The entry originates in a study of blood T cells in healthy people across ages. A second roughly 6 to 12 cycle PCR used barcoded and J-beta primers. One entry per CDR3 protein, called by TCRdb with MiXCR from the 5' RACE reads. Here the sample spans around 1.5 million distinct CDR3 sequences, roughly 40% being singletons. Study-wide findings and caveats: A roughly linear age-dependent decrease characterized TCR beta diversity per million T cells.

The rearrangement joins TRBV5-1 to TRBJ2-5; D is possibly TRBD1 (6 bases). The material sequenced was blood. The source of this sequence is a woman younger than 35 in good health. The CDR3 bases are TGCGCCAGCAGCTTGGAGAGGGGGCAAGAGACCCAGTACTTC. It encodes CASSLERGQETQYF. The full variable domain, its missing parts supplied by reference TRBV5-1 and TRBJ2-5, is KAGVTQTPRYLIKTRGQQVTLSCSPISGHRSVSWYQQTPGQGLQFLFEYFSETQRNKGNFPGRFSGRQFSNSRSEMNVSTLELGDSALYLCASSLERGQETQYFGPGTRLLVL.